One and the same sample provided the 23 T cell receptor beta chains below, sequenced in a study of blood T cells in healthy people across ages. Through a sample-barcoded 5' primer and a J-beta primer mix, a second PCR was run for about 6 to 12 cycles. TCRdb re-called the 5' RACE reads with MiXCR, one entry per CDR3 protein. In the table there are around 940,000 distinct CDR3 sequences, roughly 51% of which are singletons. The specimen was blood. These TCRs come from a woman in her sixties or seventies in good health.

The V gene is TRBV27, the J gene TRBJ2-3; D possibly corresponds to TRBD2 (6 bases). CDR1 is MNHEY, CDR2 SMNVEV, per germline (reference sequence). The CDR3 is made up of 14 amino acids. V was trimmed by 7 bases and J by 1 base, leaving 12 bases between them. CDR3 in DNA: TGTGCCAGCACTACGGGAGTGGGCACAGATACGCAGTATTTT. Its protein is CASTTGVGTDTQYF.

The chain employs TRBV7-2 and TRBJ1-5; D might be TRBD1 (5 bases). V was shortened by 0 bases and J by 6 bases, with 12 bases between the two germline ends. The CDR3 runs 15 residues. The germline CDR1 and CDR2 sequences are SGHTA and FQGNSA. The CDR3 sequence: CASSLAGGVGQPQHF. CDR3 sequence (DNA): TGTGCCAGCAGCTTAGCGGGAGGGGTCGGTCAGCCCCAGCATTTT. The whole variable domain, remainder taken from reference TRBV7-2 and TRBJ1-5, is GAGVSQSPSNKVTEKGKDVELRCDPISGHTALYWYRQSLGQGLEFLIYFQGNSAPDKSGLPSDRFSAERTGGSVSTLTIQRTQQEDSAVYLCASSLAGGVGQPQHFGDGTRLSIL.

Only one count was recorded for this clonotype. This rearrangement joins TRBV20-1 to TRBJ2-5; unclear D gene. Germline V gives CDR1 DFQATT, CDR2 SNEGSKA (reference sequence). The CDR3 consists of 12 residues. The V and J ends lost 7 bases and 5 bases respectively, with 14 bases between them. CDR3 nucleotide sequence: TGCAGTGTGGTAGGCCCGGTTGAGACCCAGTACTTC. Protein sequence: CSVVGPVETQYF.

This clonotype has a single count. With a much larger clone just one base away, this may be a read error. V and J are TRBV25-1 and TRBJ2-5, with D possibly being TRBD1 (6 bases). The CDR3 consists of 12 residues. V lost 2 bases, J lost 11 bases, and 12 bases lay in between. Per the germline V gene, CDR1 is MGHDK and CDR2 is SYGVNS. The CDR3: CASSEGGGGQYF. The CDR3 DNA reads TGTGCCAGCAGTGAAGGGGGCGGTGGGCAGTACTTC.

This clonotype has just a few counts. This chain uses TRBV7-2 with TRBJ2-3; 12 nucleotides agree with TRBD2. Germline lookup yields CDR1 SGHTA and CDR2 FQGNSA. The CDR3 is made up of 15 amino acids. With V trimmed by 2 bases and J by 7 bases, 4 bases remained unmatched. The CDR3 sequence: CASSLKLAGGYTQYF. CDR3 in DNA: TGTGCCAGCAGCTTAAAACTAGCGGGAGGTTATACGCAGTATTTT.

The J gene is TRBJ2-7, the V gene TRBV5-1; D possibly corresponds to TRBD1 (5 bases). The CDR3 totals 13 residues. V was cut by 2 bases and J by 3 bases, with 9 bases left in between. From germline, CDR1 is SGHRS and CDR2 YFSETQ. The CDR3 here is CASSFQGDYEQYF. As DNA, the CDR3 is TGCGCCAGCAGCTTCCAGGGCGACTACGAGCAGTACTTC.

This clonotype was seen more than once but under ten times. This chain joins TRBV28 and TRBJ2-4, with D possibly TRBD2 on 6 matching bases. From germline, CDR1 is MDHEN and CDR2 SYDVKM. Trimming cost V 7 bases and J 8 bases, with 21 bases left between them. The CDR3 loop spans 15 amino acids. The CDR3 reads CASIRGGLGRDIQYF. The CDR3 nucleotides are TGTGCCAGCATACGGGGAGGCCTCGGTAGGGACATTCAGTACTTC. Using reference TRBV28 and TRBJ2-4 for the parts outside the CDR3, the full variable domain is DVKVTQSSRYLVKRTGEKVFLECVQDMDHENMFWYRQDPGLGLRLIYFSYDVKMKEKGDIPEGYSVSREKKERFSLILESASTNQTSMYLCASIRGGLGRDIQYFGAGTRLSVL.

This chain joins TRBV5-1 and TRBJ2-1; tentative D call: TRBD1 (6 bases). V gave up 3 bases and J gave up 8 bases, with 21 bases separating them. Per the germline V gene, CDR1 is SGHRS and CDR2 is YFSETQ. The CDR3 extends over 16 amino acids. The CDR3 DNA sequence: TGCGCCAGCAGCTCCACCACAGGGTTTCTTAGGGATGAGCAGTTCTTC. It encodes CASSSTTGFLRDEQFF. The full variable domain, its missing parts supplied by reference TRBV5-1 and TRBJ2-1, is KAGVTQTPRYLIKTRGQQVTLSCSPISGHRSVSWYQQTPGQGLQFLFEYFSETQRNKGNFPGRFSGRQFSNSRSEMNVSTLELGDSALYLCASSSTTGFLRDEQFFGPGTRLTVL.

The chain couples TRBV3-1 to TRBJ2-3; maybe TRBD2 (5 bases). The V gene lost 3 bases and the J gene lost 4 bases, with 14 bases spanning the gap. CDR3 size: 15 residues. The germline V gene encodes CDR1 LGHDT and CDR2 YNNKEL (reference sequence). The CDR3 bases are TGTGCCAGCAGCCACCGCGGGTTCCTCGCAGATACGCAGTATTTT. Protein sequence: CASSHRGFLADTQYF.

This chain connects TRBV29-1 to TRBJ2-7; D unresolved. V lost 7 bases and J lost 3, with 10 bases in between. Germline values: CDR1 SQVTM, CDR2 ANQGSEA. CDR3 length: 11 amino acids. The CDR3 DNA is TGCAGCGCCATACTTAGCTACGAGCAGTACTTC. It specifies CSAILSYEQYF.

This clonotype was recorded a few times. The V gene is TRBV7-2, the J gene TRBJ2-5; D is ambiguous. Germline V lookup: CDR1 SGHTA, CDR2 FQGNSA. The V and J ends lost 3 bases and 2 bases respectively, with 7 bases between them. CDR3 length: 13 amino acids. CDR3 DNA sequence: TGTGCCAGCAGCTTGACCAGACAAGAGACCCAGTACTTC. Translation: CASSLTRQETQYF. Combining the CDR3 with reference TRBV7-2 and TRBJ2-5 gives the whole variable domain GAGVSQSPSNKVTEKGKDVELRCDPISGHTALYWYRQSLGQGLEFLIYFQGNSAPDKSGLPSDRFSAERTGGSVSTLTIQRTQQEDSAVYLCASSLTRQETQYFGPGTRLLVL.

Ten or more counts support this clonotype. CDR3 sequence (DNA): TGTGCCAGCAGCTTAAGGTCTAGCGGGAGAAAAGAGACCCAGTACTTC. Protein: CASSLRSSGRKETQYF. This chain connects TRBV7-9 to TRBJ2-5, with 10 bases aligning to TRBD2. This CDR3 spans 16 amino acids. Germline V CDR1 and CDR2: SEHNR, FQNEAQ (reference sequence). V shed 2 bases and J 3 bases; nucleotides not matched to a gene: 6.

The chain employs TRBV4-1 and TRBJ2-1; D remains unclear. Trimming stripped 4 bases from V and 0 bases from J, with 10 bases between. The CDR3 sequence is 15 residues long. CDR1 MGHRA and CDR2 YSYEKL come from the germline V gene. The CDR3 is CASSPLGNSYNEQFF. Here the CDR3 DNA reads TGCGCCAGCAGCCCACTGGGTAACTCCTACAATGAGCAGTTCTTC.

This chain joins TRBV29-1 and TRBJ2-1, with D unresolved. Germline CDR1 is SQVTM and CDR2 is ANQGSEA. The V and J ends lost 2 bases and 2 bases respectively, with 10 bases between them. This CDR3 has 14 residues. The CDR3 nucleotides read TGCAGCGTTGAACTACGTGGGACCTACAATGAGCAGTTCTTC. It is translated as CSVELRGTYNEQFF.

J is TRBJ2-3 and V is TRBV2; TRBD1 matches at 8 bases. J gave up 0 bases and V 6 bases, and 5 bases lay outside the gene matches. The CDR3 runs to 15 residues. Germline V gene sequence: CDR1 SNHLY, CDR2 FYNNEI. CDR3 sequence reads: CASRLDRGSTDTQYF. The DNA of the CDR3 is TGTGCCAGCAGACTCGACAGGGGTAGCACAGATACGCAGTATTTT.

The V and J genes are TRBV7-2 and TRBJ2-7; possible D gene TRBD1, 6 bases. The CDR3 totals 15 residues. The V end was cut by 3 bases, the J end by 3 bases, with 15 bases between. Germline V gene lookup returns CDR1 SGHTA and CDR2 FQGNSA. The CDR3 sequence is CASSFQGTTRYEQYF. The CDR3 nucleotides are TGTGCCAGCAGCTTTCAGGGGACAACCCGCTACGAGCAGTACTTC. Full variable domain (outside the CDR3, taken from reference TRBV7-2 and TRBJ2-7): GAGVSQSPSNKVTEKGKDVELRCDPISGHTALYWYRQSLGQGLEFLIYFQGNSAPDKSGLPSDRFSAERTGGSVSTLTIQRTQQEDSAVYLCASSFQGTTRYEQYFGPGTRLTVT.

With regard to this clonotype: Germline and junction disagree at one end, which may indicate a read error. The chain couples TRBV10-3 to TRBJ1-2; D is uncertain. This CDR3 contains 15 residues. From germline, CDR1 is ENHRY and CDR2 SYGVKD. CDR3 in DNA: TGTGCCATCAGTGGGTTCGTCGAGGGTTCTAACGGCTACATCTTC. It yields the protein CAISGFVEGSNGYIF.

This chain uses TRBV7-2 with TRBJ2-1; D is uncertain. Between the trimmed V and J ends, which lost 3 bases and 0 bases, there was a span of 6 bases. The CDR3 sequence is 14 residues long. CDR1 is SGHTA and CDR2 is FQGNSA in the germline V gene. CDR3 sequence reads: CASSFWVSYNEQFF. The CDR3 region has the DNA TGTGCCAGCAGCTTTTGGGTCTCCTACAATGAGCAGTTCTTC.

The chain couples TRBV15 to TRBJ1-2; D uncertain. Germline CDR1 LNHNV, CDR2 YYDKDF (reference sequence). Trimming removed 4 bases at V and 4 bases at J, with 10 bases between. This CDR3 is built from 13 residues. The CDR3 sequence is CATSNWGFYGYTF. The CDR3 DNA is TGTGCCACCAGCAACTGGGGATTCTATGGCTACACCTTC.

V is TRBV3-1 and J is TRBJ2-3; D assignment may be TRBD1 or TRBD2 (5 bases each). Germline V gives CDR1 LGHDT, CDR2 YNNKEL (reference sequence). The V and J ends lost 4 bases and 4 bases respectively, with 18 bases between them. The CDR3 sequence is 16 residues long. CDR3 sequence reads: CASSLHGARGPDTQYF. DNA of the CDR3: TGTGCCAGCAGCCTACACGGGGCTAGGGGACCAGATACGCAGTATTTT.

The chain uses TRBV4-3 and TRBJ1-2, with TRBD1 as a possible D gene (5 bases). The CDR3 extends over 13 amino acids. V lost 0 bases to trimming and J lost 6 bases, with 8 bases between them. Germline V gene sequence: CDR1 LGHNA, CDR2 YSLEER. CDR3 bases: TGCGCCAGCAGCCAAGAGCGAGGGGATGGCTACACCTTC. The encoded protein is CASSQERGDGYTF.

CDR3 DNA: TGTGCCAGCAGCTTAGGACTACCGCTGGGTGAGCAGTTCTTC. This encodes CASSLGLPLGEQFF. This rearrangement joins TRBV7-9 to TRBJ2-1, with D maybe TRBD2 (5 bases). CDR1 is SEHNR, CDR2 FQNEAQ, per germline (reference sequence). This CDR3 has 14 residues. Trimming left V 1 base short and J 9 bases short, with 13 bases between.

This sequence joins TRBV12-3 or TRBV12-4 and TRBJ2-3, with a weak D call TRBD2 (5 bases). This CDR3 comprises 15 residues. V lost 7 bases to trimming and J lost 2 bases, with 16 bases between them. The CDR3 sequence is CASTSTTTNTDTQYF. The DNA of the CDR3 is TGTGCCAGCACCTCGACAACGACTAACACAGATACGCAGTATTTT.